These 12 T cell receptor beta chains were all obtained from the same sample, sequenced in a study of T cell responses to AZD1222 COVID-19 vaccine. The table came from immunoSEQ multiplex PCR; TCRdb's copy has only in-frame clones and leaves some out. Of 130,000 or so clones listed, about 92% are singletons. Sequencing was performed on peripheral blood, taken on day 0 of AZD1222 vaccination. Receptors were obtained from an adult in good health.

This clone was recorded a few times. This chain joins TRBV24-1 and TRBJ2-3; TRBD1 matches 9 bases. CDR1 KGHDR and CDR2 SFDVKD come from the germline V gene. The CDR3 covers 18 residues. With V trimmed by 3 bases and J by 2 bases, 11 bases remained unmatched. In DNA form, the CDR3 reads TGTGCCACCAGTGATGCCGGGGGGACAGGGCCCTTCACAGATACGCAGTATTTT. This gives the protein CATSDAGGTGPFTDTQYF.

The sample holds one count of this clone. This sequence joins TRBV27 and TRBJ2-7; TRBD1 agrees at 7 bases. In germline, CDR1 is MNHEY, CDR2 SMNVEV (reference sequence). V dropped 0 bases and J dropped 2; count of bases not matched to a gene: 7. This CDR3 comprises 16 residues. In DNA, the CDR3 is TGTGCCAGCAGTTTATCTGGAAAGGGGGCCCCCTACGAGCAGTACTTC. It codes for CASSLSGKGAPYEQYF.

This clone was observed a single time. The chain uses TRBV6-5 and TRBJ2-1; 12 bases agree with TRBD1. Trimming cost V 4 bases and J 9 bases; bases outside gene matches: 7. This CDR3 is 15 amino acids long. Germline V lookup: CDR1 MNHEY, CDR2 SVGAGI. The CDR3 region is CASSFSGQGAFEQFF. The CDR3 nucleotides read TGTGCCAGCAGTTTCTCGGGACAGGGGGCCTTTGAGCAGTTCTTC.

This rearrangement joins TRBV13 to TRBJ2-7; 10 bases are shared with TRBD2. The CDR3 contains 14 residues. The J segment lost 4 bases and the V segment lost 3 bases, leaving 3 bases of the junction unmatched. CDR1 is PRHDT, CDR2 FYEKMQ, per germline (reference sequence). CDR3 region: CASSFSGRAYEQYF. The CDR3 DNA sequence: TGTGCCAGCAGCTTCAGCGGGAGGGCTTACGAGCAGTACTTC.

DNA for the CDR3: TGTGCCAGCAGCCCTCGGACTAGCGCGTACAATGAGCAGTTCTTC. It encodes CASSPRTSAYNEQFF. The chain carries TRBV11-3 and TRBJ2-1; 9 nucleotides line up with TRBD2. CDR1 is SGHNT, CDR2 YENEEA, per germline. The CDR3 consists of 15 residues. V gave up 5 bases and J gave up 4 bases; unmatched junction bases: 6.

J is TRBJ2-2 and V is TRBV24-1, with 16 bases that match TRBD2. Germline V gene lookup returns CDR1 KGHDR and CDR2 SFDVKD. V lost 9 bases and J lost 3; bases outside the gene matches: 3. This CDR3 comprises 16 residues. The CDR3 DNA is TGTGCCACCGGGACTAGCGGGAGGGGATACACCGGGGAGCTGTTTTTT. Translation: CATGTSGRGYTGELFF.

CDR3 protein: CASSLRLAADTQYF. As DNA, the CDR3 is TGTGCCAGCAGCTTGAGACTCGCCGCGGATACGCAGTATTTT. The chain joins TRBV5-4 to TRBJ2-3; D gene unclear. Between the trimmed V and J ends, which lost 1 base and 6 bases, there was a span of 12 bases. The CDR3 runs 14 residues. The V gene's germline CDR1 is SGHNT and CDR2 YYREEE (reference sequence).

The chain is built from TRBV5-4 and TRBJ1-4; TRBD1 might be the D (6 bases). V was pared by 0 bases and J by 5 bases, with 8 bases between. The CDR3 is 14 amino acids. Germline CDR1 reads SGHNT; CDR2 reads YYREEE (reference sequence). In nucleotides, the CDR3 is TGTGCCAGCAGCTTGGAGGGGGGGAATGAAAAACTGTTTTTT. Protein product: CASSLEGGNEKLFF.

This chain uses TRBV21-1 with TRBJ2-1; the D segment call TRBD1 is taken from the table without a DNA check. TRBV21-1 is annotated as a pseudogene. The CDR3 sequence is 17 residues long. CDR3: CASSKPFDRGQYNEQFF. CDR3 sequence (DNA): TGTGCCAGCAGCAAGCCATTCGACAGGGGGCAGTACAATGAGCAGTTCTTC.

The rearrangement links TRBV19 to TRBJ2-5, with a possible D match to TRBD2 (6 bases). The CDR3 loop spans 13 amino acids. Germline V gives CDR1 LNHDA, CDR2 SQIVND (reference sequence). Trimming took 5 bases from V and 4 from J, leaving 11 bases between them. This chain's CDR3 is CASSGGLAETQYF. The CDR3 region has the DNA TGTGCCAGTAGTGGGGGGTTAGCAGAGACCCAGTACTTC.

This rearrangement joins TRBV29-1 to TRBJ1-4; 12 positions match TRBD1. The length of the CDR3 is 21 residues. V shed 0 bases, J shed 8 bases, and the junction held 22 bases outside the gene matches. The germline V gene has CDR1 SQVTM and CDR2 ANQGSEA. The CDR3 sequence: CSVEDRNPKPGQGAFGEKLFF. CDR3 DNA: TGCAGCGTTGAAGATCGTAACCCAAAACCGGGACAGGGGGCATTTGGGGAAAAACTGTTTTTT.

This clone was seen only once. The chain joins TRBV12-3 or TRBV12-4 to TRBJ1-5; tentatively, D is TRBD1 (5 bases). V lost 6 bases, J lost 6 bases, and 12 bases lay in between. The CDR3 totals 13 residues. In nucleotides, the CDR3 is TGTGCCAGCAGCCTTTGGGGGTCTCAGCCCCAGCATTTT. Translating it yields CASSLWGSQPQHF.